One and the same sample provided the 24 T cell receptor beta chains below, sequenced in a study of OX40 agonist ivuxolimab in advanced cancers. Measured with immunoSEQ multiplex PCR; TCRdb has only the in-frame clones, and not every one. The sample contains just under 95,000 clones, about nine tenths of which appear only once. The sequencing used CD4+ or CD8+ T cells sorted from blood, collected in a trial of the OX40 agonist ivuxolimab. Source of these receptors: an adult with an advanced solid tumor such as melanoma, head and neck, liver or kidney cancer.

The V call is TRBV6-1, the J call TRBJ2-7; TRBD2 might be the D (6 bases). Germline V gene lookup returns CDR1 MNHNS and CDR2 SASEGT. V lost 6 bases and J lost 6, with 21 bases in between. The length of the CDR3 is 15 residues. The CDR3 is CASSGTSGVAGEQYF. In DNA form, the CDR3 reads TGTGCCAGCAGCGGGACCTCGGGAGTAGCTGGCGAGCAGTACTTC.

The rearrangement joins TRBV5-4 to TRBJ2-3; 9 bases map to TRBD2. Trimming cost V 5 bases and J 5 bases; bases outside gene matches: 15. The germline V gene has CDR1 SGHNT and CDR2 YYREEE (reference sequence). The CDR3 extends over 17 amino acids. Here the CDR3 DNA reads TGTGCCAGCAGGCCAAACCCGCGGGGGGGCCGGGGAGATACGCAGTATTTT. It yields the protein CASRPNPRGGRGDTQYF.

This chain's CDR3 is CASSVQFQETQYF. In nucleotides, the CDR3 is TGTGCCAGTAGTGTTCAGTTCCAAGAGACCCAGTACTTC. The genes are TRBV19 and TRBJ2-5, with D hard to call. CDR1 and CDR2 (germline): LNHDA, SQIVND (reference sequence). This CDR3 is built from 13 residues. Trimming stripped 5 bases from V and 1 base from J, with 8 bases between. Full variable domain (outside the CDR3, taken from reference TRBV19 and TRBJ2-5): DGGITQSPKYLFRKEGQNVTLSCEQNLNHDAMYWYRQDPGQGLRLIYYSQIVNDFQKGDIAEGYSVSREKKESFPLTVTSAQKNPTAFYLCASSVQFQETQYFGPGTRLLVL.

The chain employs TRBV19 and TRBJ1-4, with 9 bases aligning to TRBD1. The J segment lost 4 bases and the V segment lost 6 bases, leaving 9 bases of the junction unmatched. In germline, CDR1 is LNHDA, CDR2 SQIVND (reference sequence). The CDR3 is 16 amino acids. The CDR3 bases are TGTGCCAGTAGACAGGCGTCGGGACAGGGTAATGAAAAACTGTTTTTT. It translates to CASRQASGQGNEKLFF.

The CDR3 nucleotides read TGTGCCAGCAGCTCAGGGGTTGGGAACACTGAAGCTTTCTTT. Its translation is CASSSGVGNTEAFF. This rearrangement joins TRBV5-4 to TRBJ1-1; a possible D gene is TRBD1 (6 bases). Germline V gene data show CDR1 as SGHNT and CDR2 as YYREEE (reference sequence). V was pared by 3 bases and J by 1 base, with 10 bases between. The CDR3 contains 14 residues.

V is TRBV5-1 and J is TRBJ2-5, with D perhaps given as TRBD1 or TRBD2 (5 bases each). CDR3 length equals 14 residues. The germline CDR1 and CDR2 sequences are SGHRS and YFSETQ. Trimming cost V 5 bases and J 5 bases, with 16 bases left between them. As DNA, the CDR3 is TGCGCCAGCAGGGTGGGGACCGCACGGGAGACCCAGTACTTC. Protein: CASRVGTARETQYF.

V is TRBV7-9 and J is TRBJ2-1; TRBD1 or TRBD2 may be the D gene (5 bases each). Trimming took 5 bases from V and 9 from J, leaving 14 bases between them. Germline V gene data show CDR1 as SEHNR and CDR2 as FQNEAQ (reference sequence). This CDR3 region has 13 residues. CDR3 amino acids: CASSQDGTGEQFF. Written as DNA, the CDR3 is TGTGCCAGCAGCCAGGACGGGACGGGTGAGCAGTTCTTC.

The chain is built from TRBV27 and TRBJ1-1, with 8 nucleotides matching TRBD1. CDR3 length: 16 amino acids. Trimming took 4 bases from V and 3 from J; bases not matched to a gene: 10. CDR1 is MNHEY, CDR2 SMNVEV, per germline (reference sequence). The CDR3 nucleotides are TGTGCCAGCAGTTCAGGGACAGGTTATATGGACACTGAAGCTTTCTTT. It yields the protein CASSSGTGYMDTEAFF.

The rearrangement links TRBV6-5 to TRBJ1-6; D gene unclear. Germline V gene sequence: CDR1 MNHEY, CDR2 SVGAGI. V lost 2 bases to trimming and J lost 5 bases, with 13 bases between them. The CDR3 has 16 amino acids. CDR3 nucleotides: TGTGCCAGCAGTTACACCCAGCTAGGGAATAATTCACCCCTCCACTTT. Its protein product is CASSYTQLGNNSPLHF.

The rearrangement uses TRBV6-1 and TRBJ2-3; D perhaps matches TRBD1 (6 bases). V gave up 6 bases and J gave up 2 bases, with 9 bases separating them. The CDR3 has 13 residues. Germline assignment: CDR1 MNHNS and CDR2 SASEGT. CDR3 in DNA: TGTGCCAGCAGGGACAGCTTCACAGATACGCAGTATTTT. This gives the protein CASRDSFTDTQYF.

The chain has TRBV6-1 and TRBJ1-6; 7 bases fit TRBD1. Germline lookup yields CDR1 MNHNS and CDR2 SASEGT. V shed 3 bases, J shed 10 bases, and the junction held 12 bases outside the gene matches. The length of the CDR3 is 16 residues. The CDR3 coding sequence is TGTGCCAGCAGTGATCGAAGACAGGGAAGCGGGTCACCCCTCCACTTT. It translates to CASSDRRQGSGSPLHF.

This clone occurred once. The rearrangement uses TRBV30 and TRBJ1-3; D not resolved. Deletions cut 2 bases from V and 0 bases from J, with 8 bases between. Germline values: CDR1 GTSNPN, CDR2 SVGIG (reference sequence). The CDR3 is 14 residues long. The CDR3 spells CAWSTPDSGNTIYF. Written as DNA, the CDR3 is TGTGCCTGGAGTACTCCCGACTCTGGAAACACCATATATTTT. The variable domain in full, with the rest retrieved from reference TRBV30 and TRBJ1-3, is SQTIHQWPATLVQPVGSPLSLECTVEGTSNPNLYWYRQAAGRGLQLLFYSVGIGQISSEVPQNLSASRPQDRQFILSSKKLLLSDSGFYLCAWSTPDSGNTIYFGEGSWLTVV.

CDR3: CASSPQGGNEQFF. Written as DNA, the CDR3 is TGTGCCAGCAGCCCCCAAGGAGGGAATGAGCAGTTCTTC. V usage is TRBV4-2 and J usage is TRBJ2-1; possible D gene TRBD2, 6 bases. This CDR3 has 13 amino acids. Germline V lookup: CDR1 LGHNA, CDR2 YNFKEQ. V dropped 4 bases and J dropped 7 bases, with 11 bases sitting between them.

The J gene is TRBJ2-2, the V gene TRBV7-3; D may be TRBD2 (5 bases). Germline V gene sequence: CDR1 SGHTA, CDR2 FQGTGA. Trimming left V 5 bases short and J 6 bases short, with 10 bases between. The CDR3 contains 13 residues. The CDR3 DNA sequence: TGTGCCAGCAGCGCCCGGGGTTCCGGGGAGCTGTTTTTT. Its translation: CASSARGSGELFF.

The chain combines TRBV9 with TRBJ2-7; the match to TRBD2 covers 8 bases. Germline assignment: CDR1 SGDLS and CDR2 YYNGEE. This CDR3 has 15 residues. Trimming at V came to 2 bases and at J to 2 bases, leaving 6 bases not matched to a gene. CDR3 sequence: CASSVSGGGTYEQYF. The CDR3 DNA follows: TGTGCCAGCAGCGTCTCCGGGGGGGGAACCTACGAGCAGTACTTC.

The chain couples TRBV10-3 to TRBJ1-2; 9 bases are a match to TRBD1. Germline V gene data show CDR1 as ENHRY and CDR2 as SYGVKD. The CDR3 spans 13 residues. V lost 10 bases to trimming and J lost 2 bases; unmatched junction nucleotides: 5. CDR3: CATGTGSNYGYTF. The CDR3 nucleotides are TGTGCCACCGGGACAGGGTCCAACTATGGCTACACCTTC.

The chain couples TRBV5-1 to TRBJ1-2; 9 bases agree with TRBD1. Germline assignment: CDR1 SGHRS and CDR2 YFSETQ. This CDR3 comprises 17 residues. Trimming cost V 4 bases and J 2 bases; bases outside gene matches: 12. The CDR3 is CASSTGLWGTGNYGYTF. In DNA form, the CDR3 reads TGCGCCAGCAGCACGGGACTCTGGGGGACAGGGAACTATGGCTACACCTTC.

The DNA for the CDR3 is TGCGCCAGCAGCTTGGTCGTACCGGGACAGGGGGATGAAAAACTGTTTTTT. This encodes CASSLVVPGQGDEKLFF. The gene calls are TRBV5-1 and TRBJ1-4, with TRBD1 identical over 11 bases. Germline V gives CDR1 SGHRS, CDR2 YFSETQ. The CDR3 has 17 residues. V dropped 0 bases and J dropped 6; count of bases not matched to a gene: 7.

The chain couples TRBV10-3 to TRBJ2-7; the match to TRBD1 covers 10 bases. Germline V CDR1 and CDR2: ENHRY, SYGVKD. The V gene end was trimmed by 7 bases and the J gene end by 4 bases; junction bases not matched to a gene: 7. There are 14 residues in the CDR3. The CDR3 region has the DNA TGTGCCATCACTAGACAGGGGGCGGGTTACGAGCAGTACTTC. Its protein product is CAITRQGAGYEQYF.

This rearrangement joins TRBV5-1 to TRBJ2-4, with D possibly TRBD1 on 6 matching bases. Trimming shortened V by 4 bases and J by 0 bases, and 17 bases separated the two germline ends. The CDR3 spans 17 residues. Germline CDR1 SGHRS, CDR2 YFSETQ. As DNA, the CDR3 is TGCGCCAGCAGCCCATCTCGGACAGACCTAGCCAAAAACATTCAGTACTTC. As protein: CASSPSRTDLAKNIQYF.

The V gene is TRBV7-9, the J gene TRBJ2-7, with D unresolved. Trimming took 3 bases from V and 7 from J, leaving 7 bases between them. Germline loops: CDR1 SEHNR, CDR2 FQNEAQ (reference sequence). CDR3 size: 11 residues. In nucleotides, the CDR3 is TGTGCCAGCAGCTTTATAGGGGAGCAGTACTTC. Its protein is CASSFIGEQYF.

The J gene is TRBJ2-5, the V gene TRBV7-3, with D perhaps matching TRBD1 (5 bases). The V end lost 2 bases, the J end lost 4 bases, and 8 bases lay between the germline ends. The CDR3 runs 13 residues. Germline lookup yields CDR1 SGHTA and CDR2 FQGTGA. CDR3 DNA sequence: TGTGCCAGCAGCTTAGACAGAGGAGAGACCCAGTACTTC. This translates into CASSLDRGETQYF.

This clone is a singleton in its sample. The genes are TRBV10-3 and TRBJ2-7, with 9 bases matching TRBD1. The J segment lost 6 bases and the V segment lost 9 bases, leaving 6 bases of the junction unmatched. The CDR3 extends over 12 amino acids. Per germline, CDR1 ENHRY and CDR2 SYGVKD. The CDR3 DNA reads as TGTGCCATTGGACAGGGGATGGTCGAGCAGTACTTC. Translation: CAIGQGMVEQYF.

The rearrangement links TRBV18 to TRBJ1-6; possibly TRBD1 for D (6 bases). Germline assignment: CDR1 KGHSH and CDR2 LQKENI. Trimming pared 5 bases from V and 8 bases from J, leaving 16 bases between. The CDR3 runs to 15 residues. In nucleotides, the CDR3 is TGTGCCAGCTCAAACTACCGGGACACAGATTCACCCCTCCACTTT. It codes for CASSNYRDTDSPLHF.